Sequencing of this T cell receptor (beta chain) was carried out in a study of T cells in localized non-small cell lung cancer. This clone was detected once. At one of its ends the junction is not consistent with the germline gene, which may arise from a read error. Sequencing used immunoSEQ multiplex PCR; TCRdb keeps in-frame clones, though not all of them. The profile covers around 36,000 clones, with approximately 80% appearing a single time and 7.3% taken by the ten largest. The TCR comes from a male donor older than 55 with stage II lung adenocarcinoma. The source material was peripheral blood mononuclear cells, sampled before any cancer treatment.

The CDR3 protein is CASSPRQPITIPLDF. The CDR3 DNA reads as TGTGCCAGCAGTCCCCGACAGCCAATTACGATACCCTTGGACTTC. The chain uses TRBV6-5 and TRBJ1-2, with D perhaps matching TRBD1 (5 bases). The CDR3 has 15 residues. Germline V gene data show CDR1 as MNHEY and CDR2 as SVGAGI.